The entry below gives a single T cell receptor beta chain sequence along with its context. No antigen is known for it. No qualities accompany the bases; no much larger clone lies one base away. The cohort comprised 666 healthy bone marrow donors. Cohort members were all nominally healthy when sampled, although unrecorded immune exposures were likely present. The donor was CMV seropositive and was included in the group of almost 300 seropositive cohort members. A peripheral blood sample was provided by each donor, and peripheral blood mononuclear cells were used for TCR beta sequencing. Genomic DNA extraction from the blood cell samples was performed with the Qiagen DNeasy Blood Extraction Kit. Libraries were made using the immunoSEQ multiplex PCR assay. For the multiplex PCR, a mixture combining 60 forward primers for TCR Vbeta segments and 13 reverse primers for TCR Jbeta segments was used. Amplification of the CDR3 region of rearranged TCR beta genes was performed with a multiplex PCR assay on genomic DNA. Amplified TCR beta libraries were sequenced as 87-base-pair reads on the Illumina HiSeq System. The published analysis was carried out like this. In a later analysis, tens of millions of unique TCR beta chains were counted across the 666 repertoires, and roughly 10 million of these chains were shared by at least two donors. To remove PCR and sequencing errors, raw reads were error-corrected and collapsed into unique sequences using a nearest-neighbor algorithm that merged closely related sequences. Alignment of CDR3 sequences to IMGT reference sequences was used to assign V, D and J gene segments. For a sequence to be retained, at least a six-nucleotide match to both a V gene segment and a J gene segment was required. A rearrangement was called productive if the CDR3 had no stop codons and remained in frame with V and J, and every other rearrangement was called non-productive. Following IMGT convention, CDR3 was defined as the stretch from the second conserved V-encoded cysteine to the conserved J-encoded phenylalanine. In an earlier analysis of around 640 of the donors, sequences lacking an unambiguous match to a single V gene segment were excluded. In an earlier analysis of around 590 of the donors, a V segment was called functional when productive rearrangements were above 56.7%, and segregating when the standard deviation between donors exceeded 5%. A statistical classification framework was built to diagnose cytomegalovirus status from the catalog of TCR beta chain sequences. In a later analysis, V and J genes were assigned by comparing TCR nucleotide sequences against IMGT/GENE-DB human TR gene sequences. A later analysis assigned CDR3 sequences and most-parsimonious VDJ recombination scenarios with the TCRdist pipeline. A later analysis defined each TCR beta chain by its CDR3 amino acid sequence plus V-gene family, and excluded reads lacking a unique V-gene family. A later analysis removed over 500 highly shared, low-generation-probability nucleotide sequences to deal with suspected cross-contamination and a sequencing artifact. For each public chain, a later analysis derived a clonal expansion index from normalized ranks of inferred template counts within each repertoire. In a later analysis, generation probabilities were computed with a VDJ recombination model fitted to out-of-frame rearrangements, and the resulting probabilities were checked against IGoR. In a later analysis, hypergeometric tests were used to score TCR-TCR, TCR-HLA and TCR-CMV co-occurrence, with a repertoire-size bias correction applied to TCR pairs. To estimate false discovery rates, a later analysis permuted the HLA or CMV assignments 20 times. A later analysis grouped co-occurring TCRs with DBSCAN, adding TCRdist sequence similarity when clustering within HLA-allele-positive subsets. Repertoires with fewer than 30,000 or more than 120,000 public chains were left out of co-occurrence clustering, as were roughly five repertoires with anomalous nucleotide sharing. The table was pulled from immuneACCESS by TCRdb, which kept in-frame rearrangements only. Such tables lose some clones; where checked, under half of the loss comes from unresolved V genes, and the rest has no known cause. V and J calls and clone size are those listed in that table; D and trimming were worked out from the DNA. The sample has about 160,000 clones on record, 78% of them singletons. Around 3% of the sample lies in the top ten.

Including cysteine and phenylalanine, the CDR3 has 13 amino acids. Left in the record is the CDR3 DNA by itself, 39 bases read in frame from the first base. Taken from the germline V gene, the CDR1 and CDR2 loops are ENHRY and SYGVKD. V drops 9 bases and J drops 5 bases, leaving 14 bases in between. This sample is drawn from a study of cytomegalovirus exposure and HLA in healthy donors (dated by TCRdb to the late 2010s). In the study overall: An earlier analysis of approximately 590 of the donors reported more than 250 Gb of sequence data and 117 million unique TCR beta sequences from around 200 million T cells. An early release covering more than 500 HLA-typed donors comprised 250 to 350 gigabases of sequencing data and around 80 million unique TCR sequences. The genetic ancestry cluster associated with self-reported Caucasian donors included 70% to 85% of the 398 genotyped donors. The aim of the study was to test whether cataloging public T cell receptors could identify signatures of past pathogen exposure. Using immunosequencing, the study profiled T cell repertoires from 500 to 800 subjects and related those repertoires to cytomegalovirus serostatus. In addition to the first cohort of 666 subjects, a separate validation cohort of 130 or so different subjects was used. The study combined high-throughput TCR immunosequencing, statistical association of individual TCRs with disease status, and machine learning to predict cytomegalovirus infection status. To study patterns of TCR occurrence, a later analysis re-analyzed previously published TCR beta repertoires from around 670 donors and added high-resolution HLA genotyping. The later analysis used no new phenotypic data to find candidate immune exposures, relying instead on TCR beta sequences and their occurrence across donors. In an earlier analysis of more than 550 of the donors, high-throughput TCR beta sequencing was used to judge whether each TCR beta V gene segment behaved as functional or pseudogenic. Donor age, sex, ethnicity and CMV serostatus were compiled alongside the repertoire data. Genome-wide SNP genotypes for about 65% of the roughly 700 donors were used in a later genetic analysis, which treated that subset as a discovery cohort. Every repertoire in the discovery cohort had been generated on one and the same sequencing platform. Class I and class II HLA loci were covered by the typing at four-digit resolution. Typing coverage varied by locus: about 629-630 donors for A, B, C, DRB1 and DQB1; about 520 for DQA1; around 610 for DPA1; 450 to 480 for DPB1. A handful of DR-DQ haplotypes were handled as single units for association and clustering because linkage in the cohort was strong. On average, 235,054 unique TCR beta nucleotide sequences were sequenced per donor among some 430 genotyped donors of the cohort, with around 19% of those sequences being non-productive.

Points the paper makes about the study in general: In the study, 150 to 200 TCR beta chains were listed as associated with cytomegalovirus. It was suggested by the authors that the approach could potentially be generalized to other disease states and immunological phenotypes. A later analysis reported that several top co-occurrence clusters appeared linked to parvovirus B19, influenza, CMV and Epstein-Barr virus. The presence/absence analyses assumed that sequencing depth was roughly uniform across donors, and that assumption may not be true. When HLA alleles, especially DR and DQ, strongly co-occurred, attributing TCR associations to individual alleles was difficult. A later analysis associated 17,000 or so TCR beta sequences with specific HLA alleles at a false discovery rate of 0.05. An association between a missense DCLRE1C variant and V-gene and J-gene trimming of TCR beta chains was found in a later genetic analysis and replicated in an independent cohort. In this cohort, only TCR beta chains were sequenced, and detectable features were limited by the absence of alpha or paired-chain data. The classifier was reported to diagnose cytomegalovirus status with high specificity and sensitivity in both the original and validation cohorts. A cluster of highly shared sequence variants was judged likely to represent a technical artifact of the sequencing pipeline. Compared with equally common non-associated chains, HLA-associated TCR beta chains in a later analysis were more clonally expanded and had lower generation probabilities. Because some donors lacked HLA typing at each locus, the association tests relied only on the typed subset. An earlier analysis of some 560 of the donors showed that most TCR beta V segments appeared in productive rearrangements either about 90% or about 30% of the time, which broadly matched IMGT annotations. A later analysis found that most CMV-associated TCR beta chains appeared HLA-restricted, with HLA associations seemingly driven largely by CMV exposure. Some IMGT-functional V segments, including TRBV6-2 and TRBV6-3, could not be distinguished by the 87-base-pair reads and were therefore excluded. According to a later analysis, TCR association rates differed among HLA loci, with DRB1 alleles showing the most associated TCRs and HLA-C alleles showing the fewest. A further reported finding was that TCR beta sequences accurately predicted the HLA-A and HLA-B alleles for most subjects in the first cohort. Immune exposure information for the cohort was limited to CMV serostatus. In vitro tests confirmed that a few of the cytomegalovirus-associated TCR beta chains recognize cytomegalovirus antigens. In a later genetic analysis, fewer N-insertions in productive TCRs were reported among donors in an Asian-associated ancestry cluster than the roughly 710-donor mean. Around 16 rarely observed V segments, including chromosome 9 orphons, were excluded from the earlier analysis of a few hundred of the donors because counts were too low. While some public TCRs were present in many individuals, most TCR sequences turned up only very rarely across donors. Linkage disequilibrium might explain the correlated functional status among segregating V segments, but an unknown experimental factor could not be ruled out.

Sequenced sample: PBMCs. Recombination joined TRBV10-3 with TRBJ2-1, with a tentative D gene TRBD2 over 6 matching bases. The sequence derives from a woman in her fifties or sixties in good health and CMV-seropositive. The DNA sequence reads TGTGCCATTGAACCCGGGGGTAACAATGAGCAGTTCTTC. This sequence encodes CAIEPGGNNEQFF.